The 12 T cell receptor beta chains below all came from one sample that was sequenced in a study of blood T cell repertoires in COVID-19. Profiling relied on immunoSEQ multiplex PCR, and the TCRdb table lists in-frame clones only, not all of them. The data contain 300,000 or so clones, around 90% of them singletons. The sample consisted of PBMCs or T cells enriched from blood (not recorded which). Every receptor here comes from a woman younger than 45 who had recovered from COVID-19.

The chain uses TRBV7-2 and TRBJ2-5; 14 nucleotides agree with TRBD2. Germline loops: CDR1 SGHTA, CDR2 FQGNSA. Germline trimming cut 5 bases from V and 1 base from J; bases unmatched to any gene: 12. The CDR3 extends over 19 amino acids. The CDR3 is CASSLFGTSGGLSQETQYF. The CDR3 coding sequence is TGTGCCAGCAGCCTCTTCGGGACTAGCGGGGGCCTAAGCCAAGAGACCCAGTACTTC.

V usage is TRBV12-5 and J usage is TRBJ2-2; TRBD1 aligns across 7 bases. The V segment lost 9 bases and the J segment 5 bases; nucleotides outside the gene matches: 6. The germline V gene encodes CDR1 LGHNT and CDR2 FRNRAP. The CDR3 consists of 13 residues. This chain's CDR3 is CASAGGTTGELFF. CDR3 coding DNA: TGTGCTAGCGCAGGGGGTACGACCGGGGAGCTGTTTTTT.

This clone was seen a few times. The rearrangement links TRBV4-3 to TRBJ1-1; 7 bases fit TRBD1. CDR1 and CDR2 from the germline V gene are LGHNA and YSLEER. Losses at the gene ends were 0 bases for V and 1 base for J; bases not matched to a gene: 2. This CDR3 contains 15 residues. The CDR3 DNA reads TGCGCCAGCAGCCAAGAGACAGGGAGGAACACTGAAGCTTTCTTT. This translates into CASSQETGRNTEAFF.

The chain uses TRBV19 and TRBJ1-3; possibly TRBD1 for D (5 bases). Deletions cut 2 bases from V and 3 bases from J, with 14 bases between. The germline gives CDR1 LNHDA, CDR2 SQIVND (reference sequence). CDR3 length: 16 residues. The CDR3 DNA reads TGTGCCAGTAGTATAAGGGGTCCAGCCAGTGGAAACACCATATATTTT. It yields the protein CASSIRGPASGNTIYF. Full variable domain (remainder filled in from reference TRBV19 and TRBJ1-3): DGGITQSPKYLFRKEGQNVTLSCEQNLNHDAMYWYRQDPGQGLRLIYYSQIVNDFQKGDIAEGYSVSREKKESFPLTVTSAQKNPTAFYLCASSIRGPASGNTIYFGEGSWLTVV.

This clone was observed a single time. The chain links TRBV3-1 (or the pseudogene TRBV3-2) to TRBJ1-2; maybe TRBD1 (5 bases). This CDR3 region has 15 residues. In germline, CDR1 is LGHDT, CDR2 YNNKEL (reference sequence). V was pared by 0 bases and J by 2 bases, with 10 bases between. CDR3 sequence: CASSQDSKGNYGYTF. The DNA for the CDR3 is TGTGCCAGCAGCCAAGATAGTAAGGGGAACTATGGCTACACCTTC.

CDR3 bases: TGTGCCAGCAGTAGAAACAGTGGACAGGGCTCTAACTATGGCTACACCTTC. It encodes CASSRNSGQGSNYGYTF. The rearrangement joins TRBV27 to TRBJ1-2, with 8 positions matching TRBD1. Unmatched junction bases numbered 11, after V lost 5 bases and J lost 0 bases. Looked up from germline, CDR1 is MNHEY and CDR2 is SMNVEV (reference sequence). This CDR3 spans 17 amino acids.

The J gene is TRBJ1-6, the V gene TRBV7-9; the match to TRBD1 covers 8 bases. Germline assignment: CDR1 SEHNR and CDR2 FQNEAQ (reference sequence). The CDR3 runs 17 residues. After removal of 3 bases from V and 8 bases from J, the junction contained 12 bases not matched to a gene. This CDR3 reads CASSFIVGQGGDSPLHF. The CDR3 region has the DNA TGTGCCAGCAGCTTCATAGTCGGACAGGGAGGAGATTCACCCCTCCACTTT.

The V call is TRBV20-1, the J call TRBJ1-6; D gene uncertain. V dropped 3 bases and J dropped 8 bases, with 14 bases sitting between them. Germline lookup yields CDR1 DFQATT and CDR2 SNEGSKA (reference sequence). The CDR3 runs to 14 residues. The CDR3 is CSASLWSEDSPLHF. The CDR3 coding sequence is TGCAGTGCTAGTCTGTGGAGTGAAGATTCACCCCTCCACTTT.

The rearrangement links TRBV11-1 to TRBJ2-7; D is unclear. Germline V gene sequence: CDR1 SGHAT, CDR2 FQDESV (reference sequence). This CDR3 has 14 amino acids. Trimming removed 1 base at V and 1 base at J, with 8 bases between. The CDR3 DNA reads as TGTGCCAGCAGCTTAGATGGCAGGTCCTACGAGCAGTACTTC. Protein product: CASSLDGRSYEQYF.

The CDR3 coding sequence is TGTGCCAGCAACCTAGGAAACACTGAAGCTTTCTTT. Residues: CASNLGNTEAFF. The V and J genes are TRBV12-3 or TRBV12-4 and TRBJ1-1; D call uncertain. The CDR3 runs 12 residues. Trimming removed 7 bases at V and 2 bases at J, with 8 bases between.

This clone was seen more than once but under ten times. The rearrangement joins TRBV19 to TRBJ1-5, with TRBD1 as a possible D gene (6 bases). CDR3 length: 14 amino acids. Germline V gene data show CDR1 as LNHDA and CDR2 as SQIVND (reference sequence). Trimming pared 7 bases from V and 1 base from J, leaving 11 bases between. For the CDR3, the DNA is TGTGCCAGTAACGGGGGGCTAAGCAATCAGCCCCAGCATTTT. Translated, it gives CASNGGLSNQPQHF.

This chain joins TRBV30 and TRBJ1-6; a weak D match, TRBD1 (5 bases). This CDR3 has 16 amino acids. V shed 1 base and J shed 7 bases, with 17 bases lying between them. Germline values: CDR1 GTSNPN, CDR2 SVGIG (reference sequence). The CDR3: CAWSAPQGPKNSPLHF. The DNA of the CDR3 is TGTGCCTGGAGTGCCCCCCAGGGTCCGAAGAATTCACCCCTCCACTTT.